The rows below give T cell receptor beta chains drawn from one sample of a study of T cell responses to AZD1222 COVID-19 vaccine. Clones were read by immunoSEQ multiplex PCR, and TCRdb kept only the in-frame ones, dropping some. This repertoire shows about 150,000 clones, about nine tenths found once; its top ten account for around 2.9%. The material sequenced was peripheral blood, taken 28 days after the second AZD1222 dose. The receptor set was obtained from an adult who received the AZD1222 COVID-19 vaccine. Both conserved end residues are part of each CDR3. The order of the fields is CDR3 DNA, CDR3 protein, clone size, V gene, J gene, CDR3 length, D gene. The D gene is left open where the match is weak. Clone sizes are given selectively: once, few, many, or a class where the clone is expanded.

TGTGCCAGCAGCTTGGCTAGTATAGGCGGCTTTTCCACTGAAGCTTTCTTT,CASSLASIGGFSTEAFF,NA,TRBV5-5,TRBJ1-1,17,NA
TGTGCCAGCTCCCCGCTACAGGAGAATAACTATGGCTACACCTTC,CASSPLQENNYGYTF,NA,TRBV18,TRBJ1-2,15,NA
TGCAGTGCTAGTGTGACTCACTCCTACAATGAGCAGTTCTTC,CSASVTHSYNEQFF,NA,TRBV20-1,TRBJ2-1,14,NA
TGTGCCAGCAGCTACCACCACCGGGACAGGGGTTCACCCCTCCACTTT,CASSYHHRDRGSPLHF,NA,TRBV5-8,TRBJ1-6,16,TRBD1
TGTGCCAGCAGCCCCTTCGGGGGGGATTCACCCCTCCACTTT,CASSPFGGDSPLHF,NA,TRBV3-1/TRBV3-2,TRBJ1-6,14,NA
TGTGCCAGCAGCCCCGTCAGGGTCTGGAACACTGAAGCTTTCTTT,CASSPVRVWNTEAFF,NA,TRBV3-1/TRBV3-2,TRBJ1-1,15,NA
TGTGCCTGGGAGTCCGGGAGGGCTACCTACGAGCAGTACTTC,CAWESGRATYEQYF,few,TRBV30,TRBJ2-7,14,TRBD2
TGTGCCAGCAGGGTAGCGGCAGGGGAGAATTCACCCCTCCACTTT,CASRVAAGENSPLHF,once,TRBV11-2,TRBJ1-6,15,NA
TGTGCCAGCAGCCCTGCGGACAGGGGATCATACGAGCAGTACTTC,CASSPADRGSYEQYF,NA,TRBV3-1/TRBV3-2,TRBJ2-7,15,TRBD1
TGTGCCAGCAGTTTGCCCGGGAACTATCAGCCCCAGCATTTT,CASSLPGNYQPQHF,NA,TRBV28,TRBJ1-5,14,NA
TGCGCCAGCAGAAAAATGGGCCAAAGCACCGGGGAGCTGTTTTTT,CASRKMGQSTGELFF,NA,TRBV5-1,TRBJ2-2,15,NA
TGTGCCAGTAAGGTGCGGGGGTCCACTGAAGCTTTCTTT,CASKVRGSTEAFF,few,TRBV19,TRBJ1-1,13,NA
TGTGCCAGCTCACTGACTAGCGGGGCCTCCTACGAGCAGTACTTC,CASSLTSGASYEQYF,NA,TRBV18,TRBJ2-7,15,TRBD2
TGCGCCAGCAGACCCCTAGCGGGAGCCAACAATGAGCAGTTCTTC,CASRPLAGANNEQFF,NA,TRBV5-1,TRBJ2-1,15,TRBD2
TGTGCCAGCAGCCAAGCAGCAGGGGTTAATTCACCCCTCCACTTT,CASSQAAGVNSPLHF,NA,TRBV3-1/TRBV3-2,TRBJ1-6,15,NA
TGTGCCAGCAGCTTAGGATCCTACAATGAGCAGTTCTTC,CASSLGSYNEQFF,NA,TRBV7-2,TRBJ2-1,13,NA
TGCAGTGCTAGTCGGCCCTATGGCTACACCTTC,CSASRPYGYTF,once,TRBV20-1,TRBJ1-2,11,NA
TGTGCCAGCAGCTCACCGGGACTAGGCCCAGAGGATACGCAGTATTTT,CASSSPGLGPEDTQYF,NA,TRBV5-4,TRBJ2-3,16,TRBD2
TGTGCCAGCAGCCTACAAACAGGGGCCCTCCGGACTGAAGCTTTCTTT,CASSLQTGALRTEAFF,once,TRBV7-6,TRBJ1-1,16,TRBD1
TGTGCCAGCAGTTACGAGGGACAGGGGGTTGCCCCCCTCCACTTT,CASSYEGQGVAPLHF,NA,TRBV6-6,TRBJ1-6,15,TRBD1
TGTGCCAGTAGTACCCGACAGGAGGAAAACACTGAAGCTTTCTTT,CASSTRQEENTEAFF,NA,TRBV19,TRBJ1-1,15,NA
TGTGCCAGCAGCGTAGCGTGGACCGATAACTATGGCTACACCTTC,CASSVAWTDNYGYTF,NA,TRBV9,TRBJ1-2,15,NA
TGTGCCAGCAGCTTAGCGTCGACTACCGGGGAGCTGTTTTTT,CASSLASTTGELFF,NA,TRBV7-9,TRBJ2-2,14,NA
TGCGCCAGCAGCCCCCGACAGGCCACCACAGATACGCAGTATTTT,CASSPRQATTDTQYF,NA,TRBV5-1,TRBJ2-3,15,NA
TGTGCCAGCAGTCCCCTCGGGTCCACGAACACTGAAGCTTTCTTT,CASSPLGSTNTEAFF,NA,TRBV27,TRBJ1-1,15,NA
TGTGCCAGCAGTCTTGCCTCTTTTAATTCACCCCTCCACTTT,CASSLASFNSPLHF,NA,TRBV2,TRBJ1-6,14,NA
TGTGCCAGCAGCTTCGAGAGAGGGACTGAAGCTTTCTTT,CASSFERGTEAFF,NA,TRBV11-2,TRBJ1-1,13,NA
TGTGCCAGCAGCCGGAGAGGGACAGGGCAAGAGACCCAGTACTTC,CASSRRGTGQETQYF,NA,TRBV5-6,TRBJ2-5,15,TRBD1
TGTGCCAGTAGTGCGACCGGGACATCCCAAGGAGATACGCAGTATTTT,CASSATGTSQGDTQYF,NA,TRBV19,TRBJ2-3,16,NA
TGTGCCAGTATGGGGAGGAGAGGGTACAACTATGGCTACACCTTC,CASMGRRGYNYGYTF,few,TRBV19,TRBJ1-2,15,NA
TGCGCCAGCAGCCCAGGACTAGCGGGGAGCCTCCACGAGCAGTACTTC,CASSPGLAGSLHEQYF,NA,TRBV4-1,TRBJ2-7,16,TRBD2
TGTGCCAGCACTCAGGGACAGGGGTACGAGCAGTACTTC,CASTQGQGYEQYF,NA,TRBV27,TRBJ2-7,13,TRBD1
TGTGCCAGCAGTGACATAGCCGGGACTGAGCAGTTCTTC,CASSDIAGTEQFF,NA,TRBV6-1,TRBJ2-1,13,NA
TGTGCCAGCAGCTTAGGGACAGGGGGCGCCTACGAGCAGTACTTC,CASSLGTGGAYEQYF,NA,TRBV11-2,TRBJ2-7,15,TRBD1
TGCGCCAGCAGCTCCTTTAGGACAGGGGGCGAGGGATCACCCCTCCACTTT,CASSSFRTGGEGSPLHF,few,TRBV4-1,TRBJ1-6,17,TRBD1
TGTGCCAGCAGCCTGACTAGCGGGAGTTACGAGCAGTACTTC,CASSLTSGSYEQYF,few,TRBV6-6,TRBJ2-7,14,TRBD2
TGTGCCAGCAGTTTACCCATGAACACTGAAGCTTTCTTT,CASSLPMNTEAFF,NA,TRBV28,TRBJ1-1,13,NA
TGTGCCAGCAGCCAGGGACCCCTCGGGACTGAAGCTTTCTTT,CASSQGPLGTEAFF,NA,TRBV3-1/TRBV3-2,TRBJ1-1,14,NA
TGTGCCAGTAGTAGGGGAGAGACCCAGTACTTC,CASSRGETQYF,once,TRBV19,TRBJ2-5,11,NA
TGTGCCAGTAGTACCCTGAAGACTAGCGGCCAAGAGACCCAGTACTTC,CASSTLKTSGQETQYF,NA,TRBV19,TRBJ2-5,16,TRBD2
TGTGCCAGCAGTGAAGTAGGAGTCAACGAGCAGTACTTC,CASSEVGVNEQYF,NA,TRBV6-1,TRBJ2-7,13,NA
TGTGCCAGCAGCTTGGGGACAGCCTATGGCTACACCTTC,CASSLGTAYGYTF,NA,TRBV5-5,TRBJ1-2,13,NA
TGTGCCAGCAGTTTATCCGCCGTGGGTAACTATGGCTACACCTTC,CASSLSAVGNYGYTF,NA,TRBV27,TRBJ1-2,15,NA
TGTGCCACCAGCAGGTCCGGGACAGGCTCATATGGCTACACCTTC,CATSRSGTGSYGYTF,NA,TRBV15,TRBJ1-2,15,TRBD1
TGTGCCACCAGCAGGCTGACAGGGGTAGGAGGAGAGACCCAGTACTTC,CATSRLTGVGGETQYF,NA,TRBV15,TRBJ2-5,16,TRBD1
TGTGCCAGCAGTTTAGCGCGACAGGTGCGGACTGAAGCTTTCTTT,CASSLARQVRTEAFF,NA,TRBV27,TRBJ1-1,15,NA
TGTGCCAGCACCAAACAGATTACTAACACTGAAGCTTTCTTT,CASTKQITNTEAFF,NA,TRBV2,TRBJ1-1,14,NA
TGTGCCTGGGAGGGACAGAGTTCCTATGGCTACACCTTC,CAWEGQSSYGYTF,NA,TRBV30,TRBJ1-2,13,TRBD1